This TCR beta chain was observed in a study of regulatory T cells in long-lasting Graves disease. Study-wide results and limits: Study of thyroid tissue was not done, with only peripheral blood studied. Favored gene segments in persistent disease were TRBV28, TRBJ1-2 and TRBJ2-5. Clonotypes that were public and shared totalled roughly 3,000 in persistent patients versus around 1,000 in new patients.

Researchers made TCR beta libraries by using iRepertoire HTBI primers and running Arm-PCR on CDR3 regions. TCRdb passed the multiplex PCR reads through MiXCR, listing each CDR3 protein once. In the table there are 350,000 to 550,000 distinct CDR3 sequences, 14% of which are singletons. This clonotype was seen many times. Its target is unknown. The CDR3 loop spans 9 amino acids. Germline CDR1 and CDR2: DFQATT and SNEGSKA (reference sequence). The V end lost 5 bases, the J end lost 5 bases, and 1 base lay between the germline ends. Indicated time point: newly diagnosed GD, antithyroid drugs for less than 3 months. Scientists built the TCR library using RNA that was extracted from PBMCs. These same data were also listed under a study on T cells in Graves' hyperthyroidism and ophthalmopathy. That work adds: Model predictions of ophthalmopathy came a median roughly 6.4 months before onset.

This specimen consisted of peripheral blood mononuclear cells (PBMCs), obtained at new diagnosis, from a patient treated with antithyroid drugs. The source of this sequence is a woman between 45 and 60 years old with Graves disease. This rearrangement joins TRBV20-1 to TRBJ1-3, with D hard to call. The CDR3 sequence: CSARNTIYF. As DNA, the CDR3 is TGCAGTGCTCGAAACACCATATATTTT.